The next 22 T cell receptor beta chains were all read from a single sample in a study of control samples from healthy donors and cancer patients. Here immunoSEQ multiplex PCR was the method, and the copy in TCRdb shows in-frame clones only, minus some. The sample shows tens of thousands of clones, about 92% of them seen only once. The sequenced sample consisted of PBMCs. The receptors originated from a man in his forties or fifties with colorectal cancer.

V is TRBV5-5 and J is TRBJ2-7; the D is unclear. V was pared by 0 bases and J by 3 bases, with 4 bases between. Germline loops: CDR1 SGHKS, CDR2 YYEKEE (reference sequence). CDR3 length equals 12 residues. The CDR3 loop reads CASSLALYEQYF. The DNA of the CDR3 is TGTGCCAGCAGCTTGGCTCTCTACGAGCAGTACTTC.

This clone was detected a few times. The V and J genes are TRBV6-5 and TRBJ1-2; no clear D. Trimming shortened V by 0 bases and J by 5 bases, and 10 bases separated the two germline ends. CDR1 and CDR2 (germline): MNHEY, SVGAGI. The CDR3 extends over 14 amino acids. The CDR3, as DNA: TGTGCCAGCAGTTACTCGGACGGCGAATATGGCTACACCTTC. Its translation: CASSYSDGEYGYTF.

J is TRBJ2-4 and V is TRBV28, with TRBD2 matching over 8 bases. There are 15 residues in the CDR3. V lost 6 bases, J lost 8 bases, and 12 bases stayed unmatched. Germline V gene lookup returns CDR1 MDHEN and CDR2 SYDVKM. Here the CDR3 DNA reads TGTGCCAGCAGCCCTGCGGGGGGTATTTCGTACATTCAGTACTTC. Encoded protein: CASSPAGGISYIQYF. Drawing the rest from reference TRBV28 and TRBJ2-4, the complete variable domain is DVKVTQSSRYLVKRTGEKVFLECVQDMDHENMFWYRQDPGLGLRLIYFSYDVKMKEKGDIPEGYSVSREKKERFSLILESASTNQTSMYLCASSPAGGISYIQYFGAGTRLSVL.

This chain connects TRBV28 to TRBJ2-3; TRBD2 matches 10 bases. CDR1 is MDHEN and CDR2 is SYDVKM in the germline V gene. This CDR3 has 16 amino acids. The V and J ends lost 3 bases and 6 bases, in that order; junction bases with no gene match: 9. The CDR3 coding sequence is TGTGCCAGCAGTTTCTCTCTAGCGGGAGACGGGGATACGCAGTATTTT. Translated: CASSFSLAGDGDTQYF.

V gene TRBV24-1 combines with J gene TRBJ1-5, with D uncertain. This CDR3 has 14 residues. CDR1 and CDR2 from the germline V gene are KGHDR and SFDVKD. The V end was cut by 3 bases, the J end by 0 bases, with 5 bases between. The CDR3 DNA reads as TGTGCCACCAGTGATCCCAATAGCAATCAGCCCCAGCATTTT. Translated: CATSDPNSNQPQHF.

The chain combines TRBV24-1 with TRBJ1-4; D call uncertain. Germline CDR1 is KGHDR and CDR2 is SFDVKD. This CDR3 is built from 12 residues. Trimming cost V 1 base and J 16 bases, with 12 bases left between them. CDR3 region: CATSDFGEERFF. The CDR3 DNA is TGTGCCACCAGTGATTTTGGGGAGGAGCGGTTTTTT.

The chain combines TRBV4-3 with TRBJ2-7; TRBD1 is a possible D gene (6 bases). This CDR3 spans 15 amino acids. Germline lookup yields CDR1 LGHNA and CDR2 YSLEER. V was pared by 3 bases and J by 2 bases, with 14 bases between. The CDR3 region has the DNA TGCGCCAGCAGCCAGCTGACAGGTAGCCCCTACGAGCAGTACTTC. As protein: CASSQLTGSPYEQYF.

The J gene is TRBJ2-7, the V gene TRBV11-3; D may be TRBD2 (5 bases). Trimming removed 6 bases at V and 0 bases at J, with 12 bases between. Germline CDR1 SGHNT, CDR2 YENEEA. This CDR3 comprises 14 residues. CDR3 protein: CASRTRDHSYEQYF. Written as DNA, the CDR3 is TGTGCCAGCAGAACCCGGGATCACTCCTACGAGCAGTACTTC.

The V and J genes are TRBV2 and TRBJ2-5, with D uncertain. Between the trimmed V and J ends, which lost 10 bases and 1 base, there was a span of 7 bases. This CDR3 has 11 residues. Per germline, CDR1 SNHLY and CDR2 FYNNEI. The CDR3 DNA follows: TGTGCCAAACAGCCCCAAGAGACCCAGTACTTC. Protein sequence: CAKQPQETQYF.

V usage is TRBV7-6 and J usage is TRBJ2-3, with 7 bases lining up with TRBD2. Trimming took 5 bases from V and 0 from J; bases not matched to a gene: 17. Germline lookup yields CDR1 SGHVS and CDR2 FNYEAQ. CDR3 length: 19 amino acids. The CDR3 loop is CASSRARAGLATSTDTQYF. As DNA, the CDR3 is TGTGCCAGCAGCCGTGCTCGAGCGGGGTTAGCGACTAGCACAGATACGCAGTATTTT.

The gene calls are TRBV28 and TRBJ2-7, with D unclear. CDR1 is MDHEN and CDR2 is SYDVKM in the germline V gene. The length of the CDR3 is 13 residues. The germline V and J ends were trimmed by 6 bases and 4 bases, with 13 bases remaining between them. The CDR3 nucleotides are TGTGCCAGCAGCCGCGGTCCTAGATACGAGCAGTACTTC. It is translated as CASSRGPRYEQYF.

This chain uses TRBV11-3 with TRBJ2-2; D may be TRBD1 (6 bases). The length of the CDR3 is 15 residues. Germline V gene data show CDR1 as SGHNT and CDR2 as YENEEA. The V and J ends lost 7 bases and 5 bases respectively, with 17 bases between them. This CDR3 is CASTPPGTPTGELFF. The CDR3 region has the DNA TGTGCCAGCACCCCCCCCGGGACACCAACCGGGGAGCTGTTTTTT.

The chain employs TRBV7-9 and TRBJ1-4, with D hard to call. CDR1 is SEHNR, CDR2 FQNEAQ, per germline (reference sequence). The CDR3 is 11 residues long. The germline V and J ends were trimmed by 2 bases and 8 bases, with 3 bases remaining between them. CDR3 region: CASSLTEKLFF. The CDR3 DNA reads TGTGCCAGCAGCTTAACAGAAAAACTGTTTTTT.

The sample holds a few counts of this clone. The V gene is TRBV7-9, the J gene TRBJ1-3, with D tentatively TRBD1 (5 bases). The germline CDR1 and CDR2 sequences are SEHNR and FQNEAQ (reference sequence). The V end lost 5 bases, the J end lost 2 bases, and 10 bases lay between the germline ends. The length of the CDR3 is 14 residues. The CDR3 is CASSRGTAGNTIYF. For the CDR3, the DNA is TGTGCCAGCAGCCGAGGGACGGCTGGAAACACCATATATTTT.

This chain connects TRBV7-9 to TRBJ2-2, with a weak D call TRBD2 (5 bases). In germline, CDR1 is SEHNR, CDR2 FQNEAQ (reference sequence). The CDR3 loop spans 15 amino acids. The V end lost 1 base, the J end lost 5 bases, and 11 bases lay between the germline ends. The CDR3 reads CASSLVSRGTGELFF. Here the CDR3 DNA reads TGTGCCAGCAGCTTAGTATCCCGCGGGACCGGGGAGCTGTTTTTT.

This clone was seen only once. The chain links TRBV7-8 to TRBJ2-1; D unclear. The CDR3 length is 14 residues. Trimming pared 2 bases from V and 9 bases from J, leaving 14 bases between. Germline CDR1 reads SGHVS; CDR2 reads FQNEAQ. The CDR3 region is CASSLPYGESEQFF. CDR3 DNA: TGTGCCAGCAGCTTACCCTACGGAGAAAGTGAGCAGTTCTTC.

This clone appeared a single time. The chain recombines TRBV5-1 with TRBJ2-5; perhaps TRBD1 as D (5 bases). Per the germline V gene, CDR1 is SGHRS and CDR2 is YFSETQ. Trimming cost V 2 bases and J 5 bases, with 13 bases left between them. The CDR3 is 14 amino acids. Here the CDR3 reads CASSLPRVSETQYF. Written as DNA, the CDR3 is TGCGCCAGCAGCTTACCCAGGGTTTCTGAGACCCAGTACTTC.

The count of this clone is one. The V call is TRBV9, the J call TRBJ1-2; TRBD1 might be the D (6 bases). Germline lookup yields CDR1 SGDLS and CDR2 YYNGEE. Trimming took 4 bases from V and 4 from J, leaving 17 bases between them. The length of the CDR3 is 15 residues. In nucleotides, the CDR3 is TGTGCCAGCAGCCCCGAGGGGGAAATAGCCTATGGCTACACCTTC. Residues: CASSPEGEIAYGYTF.

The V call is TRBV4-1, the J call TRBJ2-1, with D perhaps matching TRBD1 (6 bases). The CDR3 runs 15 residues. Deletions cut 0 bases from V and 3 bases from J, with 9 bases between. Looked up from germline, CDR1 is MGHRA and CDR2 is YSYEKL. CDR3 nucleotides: TGCGCCAGCAGCCAAGAAAGGGGGAACTACAATGAGCAGTTCTTC. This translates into CASSQERGNYNEQFF.

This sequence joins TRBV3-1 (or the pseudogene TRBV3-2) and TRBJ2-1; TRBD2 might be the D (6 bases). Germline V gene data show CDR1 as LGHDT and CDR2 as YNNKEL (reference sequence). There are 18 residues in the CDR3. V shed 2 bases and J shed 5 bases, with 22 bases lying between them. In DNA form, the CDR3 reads TGTGCCAGCAGCCAAAATTTTTTCGGGGGTAACCCAGACAATGAGCAGTTCTTC. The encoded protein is CASSQNFFGGNPDNEQFF.

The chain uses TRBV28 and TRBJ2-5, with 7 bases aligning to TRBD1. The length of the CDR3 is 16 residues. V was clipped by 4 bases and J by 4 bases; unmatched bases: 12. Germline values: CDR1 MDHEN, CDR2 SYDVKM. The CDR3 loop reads CASSSHRDSSGETQYF. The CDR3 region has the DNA TGTGCCAGCAGTTCCCATCGGGACAGCTCAGGAGAGACCCAGTACTTC.

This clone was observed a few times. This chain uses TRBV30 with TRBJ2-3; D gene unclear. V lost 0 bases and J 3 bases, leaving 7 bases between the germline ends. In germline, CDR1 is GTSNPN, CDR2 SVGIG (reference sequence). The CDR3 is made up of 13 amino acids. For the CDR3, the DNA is TGTGCCTGGAGTGTACGTAGTACAGATACGCAGTATTTT. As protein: CAWSVRSTDTQYF.